These 10 T cell receptor beta chains were sequenced from one sample in a study of cytomegalovirus exposure and HLA in healthy donors. Clones were read by immunoSEQ multiplex PCR, and TCRdb kept only the in-frame ones, dropping some. The sample holds approximately 56,000 clones; 85% to 95% are singletons and the top ten take roughly 1.1%. The sequenced material came from PBMCs. Receptors originate from a man younger than 35 in good health and CMV-seronegative.

This clone appeared a few times. CDR3 sequence (DNA): TGTGCCAGCAAGGGAGTGGGCACAGAGACCCAGTACTTC. Its translation: CASKGVGTETQYF. The chain links TRBV6-6 to TRBJ2-5; maybe TRBD2 (5 bases). Germline CDR1 and CDR2: MNHNY and SVGAGI (reference sequence). This CDR3 is 13 amino acids long. With 7 bases removed from V and 4 bases from J, the gap between germline ends came to 13 bases.

This sequence joins TRBV7-9 and TRBJ1-2; unclear D gene. CDR3 size: 14 residues. Per germline, CDR1 SEHNR and CDR2 FQNEAQ (reference sequence). V dropped 5 bases and J dropped 9 bases, with 19 bases sitting between them. In DNA, the CDR3 is TGTGCCAGCAGCCTGAAGACGGGTGGTGATAGCTACACCTTC. Protein product: CASSLKTGGDSYTF. Supplemented by reference TRBV7-9 and TRBJ1-2, the full variable domain reads DTGVSQNPRHKITKRGQNVTFRCDPISEHNRLYWYRQTLGQGPEFLTYFQNEAQLEKSRLLSDRFSAERPKGSFSTLEIQRTEQGDSAMYLCASSLKTGGDSYTFGSGTRLTVV.

The CDR3 loop is CASSQDESSYEQYF. In nucleotides, the CDR3 is TGCGCCAGCAGCCAAGATGAGAGCTCCTACGAGCAGTACTTC. The chain has TRBV4-3 and TRBJ2-7; D is ambiguous. The V end lost 0 bases, the J end lost 0 bases, and 6 bases lay between the germline ends. This CDR3 has 14 amino acids. Germline values: CDR1 LGHNA, CDR2 YSLEER.

The chain uses TRBV19 and TRBJ1-1, with TRBD1 as a possible D gene (5 bases). Germline V gene lookup returns CDR1 LNHDA and CDR2 SQIVND (reference sequence). Trimming removed 5 bases at V and 1 base at J, with 8 bases between. This CDR3 is 13 amino acids long. This CDR3 is CASSAGPNTEAFF. CDR3 nucleotides: TGTGCCAGTAGTGCGGGACCGAACACTGAAGCTTTCTTT.

The chain uses TRBV6-4 and TRBJ2-6; 7 bases are shared with TRBD2. This CDR3 is 15 amino acids long. CDR1 is MRHNA and CDR2 is SNTAGT in the germline V gene. V lost 4 bases and J lost 0; bases outside the gene matches: 0. CDR3 DNA: TGTGCCAGCAGTGCTAGCGGCTCTGGGGCCAACGTCCTGACTTTC. Residues: CASSASGSGANVLTF.

The chain couples TRBV6-5 to TRBJ1-1; D is possibly TRBD1 (6 bases). Trimming removed 7 bases from V and 4 bases from J, with 16 bases in between. Germline CDR1 is MNHEY and CDR2 is SVGAGI. The CDR3 contains 14 residues. The CDR3 region is CASNQQGRGTEAFF. Here the CDR3 DNA reads TGTGCCAGCAACCAACAGGGTCGTGGCACTGAAGCTTTCTTT.

The chain links TRBV9 to TRBJ2-4, with TRBD2 as a possible D gene (5 bases). Germline CDR1 SGDLS, CDR2 YYNGEE. This CDR3 region has 13 residues. Trimming took 4 bases from V and 9 from J, leaving 14 bases between them. This chain's CDR3 is CASSSEGRGIQYF. Written as DNA, the CDR3 is TGTGCCAGCAGCAGTGAGGGTCGAGGCATTCAGTACTTC.

The chain links TRBV11-2 to TRBJ1-3; TRBD1 aligns across 8 bases. The J segment lost 8 bases and the V segment lost 4 bases, leaving 7 bases of the junction unmatched. The CDR3 totals 14 residues. Germline-derived CDR1 and CDR2 are SGHAT and FQNNGV. CDR3 in amino acids: CASSSRGLGYTIYF. Here the CDR3 DNA reads TGTGCCAGCAGCTCCAGGGGGCTAGGGTACACCATATATTTT.

This chain uses TRBV27 with TRBJ2-7, with 7 positions matching TRBD1. Germline V gene sequence: CDR1 MNHEY, CDR2 SMNVEV (reference sequence). The CDR3 runs to 16 residues. Losses at the gene ends were 5 bases for V and 8 bases for J; bases not matched to a gene: 18. CDR3 residues: CASSVTPFRQGVKQYF. DNA of the CDR3: TGTGCCAGCAGTGTCACTCCTTTCCGACAGGGAGTGAAGCAGTACTTC.

This sequence joins TRBV7-9 and TRBJ2-1; D gene ambiguous. V lost 7 bases to trimming and J lost 0 bases, with 13 bases between them. The CDR3 covers 15 residues. Per the germline V gene, CDR1 is SEHNR and CDR2 is FQNEAQ (reference sequence). The CDR3 bases are TGTGCCAGCATGCTGGCGGCTAACTCCTACAATGAGCAGTTCTTC. Amino acids: CASMLAANSYNEQFF.